Sequencing of this TCR beta chain was carried out in a study of CD8 T cells in ankylosing spondylitis (dated by TCRdb to 2016 to 2017). About the study as a whole: To find TCR variants linked to disease, the study profiled T cell receptor beta repertoires in ankylosing spondylitis patients and healthy donors. The full study cohort comprised 25 or so ankylosing spondylitis patients and over a hundred healthy donors. Peripheral blood samples were taken, and synovial fluid was additionally collected from ankylosing spondylitis patients. General study outcomes and caveats: The disease-linked clones were reported to be significantly enriched in matched synovial fluid samples from ankylosing spondylitis patients. A TCR beta motif made up of roughly eight highly homologous amino acid variants appeared to be characteristic of blood from ankylosing spondylitis patients. A CD8+ phenotype was shown by the disease-linked clones, which were found at relatively low frequencies in peripheral blood. Some of the motif variants had been reported before in the synovial fluid and blood of reactive arthritis patients, a finding that suggests common disease-initiation mechanisms.

In the case of this clonotype: This receptor's antigen is unknown. Per-base quality was not reported, and no clone a single base away is much larger than it.

The listed sequencing device is Illumina HiSeq 2500. TCR beta libraries were prepared by quantitative 5'-RACE with molecular barcodes. On the authors' methods: Disease-linked TCR variants were identified with a new computational method built on a probabilistic model of VDJ rearrangement. The public reads were quality trimmed at Q25 with fastp and then assembled into clones with MiXCR by TCRdb, keeping productive beta chains. Here each entry gathers all rows of one CDR3 protein and keeps the most common genes and DNA. TCRdb's processing, not the study's, gives the V and J calls here. In this sample the table shows 500,000 to 550,000 distinct CDR3 sequences, about an eighth of which occur a single time. The top ten clonotypes cover 6.5% to 7% of the sample. Sequencing was done on a sample of blood, either unsorted or a sorted T cell fraction (not recorded which). The TCR originated in a male donor with ankylosing spondylitis.

The CDR3 protein: CASSLTRNTDTQYF. The base sequence is TGCGCCAGCAGCCTCACTAGGAACACAGATACGCAGTATTTT. The sequence joins TRBV5-1 to TRBJ2-3; TRBD2 is a weak D gene call, 5 bases matching. Based on the germline V gene, the CDR1 and CDR2 sequences are SGHRS and YFSETQ. V is cut by 4 bases and J by 2 bases, and the space between the germline ends is 11 bases. Including cysteine and phenylalanine, the CDR3 has 14 amino acids. The retained sequence is limited to the CDR3, 42 bases, with the frame set at the first base.